This TCR beta chain originates from a study of cytotoxic CD8 clonotypes in ibrutinib-treated CLL. About the study: On average, each sample had roughly 260,000 productive templates and more than 85,000 productive rearrangements. The study, taken as a whole, reports: Clonality (at baseline) was higher than in age-matched healthy donors and tracked circulating CD8+ T-cell counts. Public clonotypes, found uncommonly, either contracted or stayed stable on treatment.

Assay: immunoSEQ multiplex PCR; the TCRdb copy retains only in-frame clones and omits some. This sample has approximately 200,000 clones, with over 60% found just once. Germline values: CDR1 MDHEN, CDR2 SYDVKM. This CDR3 is built from 16 residues. V shed 5 bases and J 6 bases; nucleotides not matched to a gene: 13. As to this clone: Its antigen is still unknown.

This chain uses TRBV28 with TRBJ2-1, with TRBD2 matching over 7 bases. The starting material was PBMCs, obtained after 24 months of ibrutinib treatment. This clonotype was sampled from a human donor with chronic lymphocytic leukemia. The CDR3 region is CASSTIKVGEGNEQFF. In nucleotides, the CDR3 is TGTGCCAGCAGTACCATAAAGGTAGGGGAGGGCAATGAGCAGTTCTTC. Looking up the rest from reference TRBV28 and TRBJ2-1 gives the full variable domain: DVKVTQSSRYLVKRTGEKVFLECVQDMDHENMFWYRQDPGLGLRLIYFSYDVKMKEKGDIPEGYSVSREKKERFSLILESASTNQTSMYLCASSTIKVGEGNEQFFGPGTRLTVL.